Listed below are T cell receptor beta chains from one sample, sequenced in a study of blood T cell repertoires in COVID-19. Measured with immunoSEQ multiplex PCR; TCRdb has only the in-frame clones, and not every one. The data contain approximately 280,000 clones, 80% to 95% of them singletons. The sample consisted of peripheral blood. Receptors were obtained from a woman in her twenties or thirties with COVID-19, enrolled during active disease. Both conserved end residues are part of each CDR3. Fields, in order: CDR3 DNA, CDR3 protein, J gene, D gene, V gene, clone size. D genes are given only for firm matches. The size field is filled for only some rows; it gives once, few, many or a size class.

DNA: TGTGCCAGCACCCCTGGTAGGGCAGGACACTTGAACACTGAAGCTTTCTTT; CDR3: CASTPGRAGHLNTEAFF; J: TRBJ1-1; D: -; V: TRBV9; size: -
DNA: TGTGCCAGTAGTATCGGAACAGGGACGATGAACACTGAAGCTTTCTTT; CDR3: CASSIGTGTMNTEAFF; J: TRBJ1-1; D: -; V: TRBV19; size: -
DNA: TGTGCCAGCAGCTTAGGAGGGATTTCAAGCACAGATACGCAGTATTTT; CDR3: CASSLGGISSTDTQYF; J: TRBJ2-3; D: -; V: TRBV7-6; size: -
DNA: TGTGCCAGCAGCCAAGGGACAGGGAGGAACACCGGGGAGCTGTTTTTT; CDR3: CASSQGTGRNTGELFF; J: TRBJ2-2; D: TRBD1; V: TRBV5-5; size: -
DNA: TGCGCCAGCAGCTTGAACAGGGCTAACGAGCAGTACTTC; CDR3: CASSLNRANEQYF; J: TRBJ2-7; D: -; V: TRBV5-1; size: -
DNA: TGTGCCAGCAGTGAGGCTAGCGGGTTGTACAATGAGCAGTTCTTC; CDR3: CASSEASGLYNEQFF; J: TRBJ2-1; D: TRBD2; V: TRBV25-1; size: -
DNA: TGCGCCAGCAGCCAAGACAGGGATACTAATGAAAAACTGTTTTTT; CDR3: CASSQDRDTNEKLFF; J: TRBJ1-4; D: -; V: TRBV4-3; size: -
DNA: TGTGCCAGCAGCGAGGGGACTCTGAATGAAAAACTGTTTTTT; CDR3: CASSEGTLNEKLFF; J: TRBJ1-4; D: -; V: TRBV9; size: -
DNA: TGTGCCAGCAGCTTAACGGGGCCCGGGGAGCTGTTTTTT; CDR3: CASSLTGPGELFF; J: TRBJ2-2; D: -; V: TRBV7-3; size: -
DNA: TGTGCCAGCAGACAACAGGAACTGACTGAAGCTTTCTTT; CDR3: CASRQQELTEAFF; J: TRBJ1-1; D: -; V: TRBV7-2; size: -
DNA: TGTGCCAGCAGCAGACTGGCCTCAGGGAATGAGCAGTTCTTC; CDR3: CASSRLASGNEQFF; J: TRBJ2-1; D: -; V: TRBV9; size: -
DNA: TGTGCCTGGATATGGGGGGGGGAGCAGTACTTC; CDR3: CAWIWGGEQYF; J: TRBJ2-7; D: TRBD2; V: TRBV30; size: -
DNA: TGTGCCAGCAGCCCCGCGGGACGACCGAACACTGAAGCTTTCTTT; CDR3: CASSPAGRPNTEAFF; J: TRBJ1-1; D: -; V: TRBV3-1/TRBV3-2; size: -
DNA: TGTGCCAGCAGCTTGGAGACAGGTTTAGGAGCTTTCTTT; CDR3: CASSLETGLGAFF; J: TRBJ1-1; D: -; V: TRBV5-4; size: -
DNA: TGTGCCAGTAGGGAGACTAGCGGGAGTTCCGGGGAGCTGTTTTTT; CDR3: CASRETSGSSGELFF; J: TRBJ2-2; D: TRBD2; V: TRBV19; size: -
DNA: TGTGCCTGGAGCCCAGAACCCTCTGGAAACACCATATATTTT; CDR3: CAWSPEPSGNTIYF; J: TRBJ1-3; D: -; V: TRBV30; size: once
DNA: TGCGCCAGCAGCTCCCTAGGGTCGCCGGGACAGGCCCACAATGAGCAGTTCTTC; CDR3: CASSSLGSPGQAHNEQFF; J: TRBJ2-1; D: TRBD1; V: TRBV5-1; size: -
DNA: TGTGCCAGCAGTTACTCTGTGGGAGAGTACAATGAGCAGTTCTTC; CDR3: CASSYSVGEYNEQFF; J: TRBJ2-1; D: -; V: TRBV6-5; size: -
DNA: TGTGCCAGCAGCTCACGGGGGGGGTCCTACAATGAGCAGTTCTTC; CDR3: CASSSRGGSYNEQFF; J: TRBJ2-1; D: TRBD2; V: TRBV3-1/TRBV3-2; size: -
DNA: TGTGCCAGCAGCTCCAATACTAACACTGAAGCTTTCTTT; CDR3: CASSSNTNTEAFF; J: TRBJ1-1; D: -; V: TRBV11-3; size: -
DNA: TGTGCCAGCAGCTTTAAGGGGGCGGGCACTGAAGCTTTCTTT; CDR3: CASSFKGAGTEAFF; J: TRBJ1-1; D: TRBD1; V: TRBV7-2; size: -
DNA: TGTGCCAGCAGTCCCAGTGGCGGGAGCGAGCAGTACTTC; CDR3: CASSPSGGSEQYF; J: TRBJ2-7; D: TRBD2; V: TRBV28; size: -
DNA: TGTGCCAGCAGCTTGGCTGCAGATACGCAGTATTTT; CDR3: CASSLAADTQYF; J: TRBJ2-3; D: -; V: TRBV11-3; size: -
DNA: TGTGCCAGCACCTTCCCCGGAGGGTCACCCCTCCACTTT; CDR3: CASTFPGGSPLHF; J: TRBJ1-6; D: -; V: TRBV13; size: -
DNA: TGTGCCAGCAGCCGACAGGGGATCGCTAGCTATGGCTACACCTTC; CDR3: CASSRQGIASYGYTF; J: TRBJ1-2; D: TRBD1; V: TRBV2; size: -
DNA: TGTGCCAGCAGTTACCCACCGACTAGCGTAGCTGAGTACGGGCAGTACTTC; CDR3: CASSYPPTSVAEYGQYF; J: TRBJ2-7; D: TRBD2; V: TRBV6-2/TRBV6-3; size: -
DNA: TGCGCCAGCAGCCAAGCCGCCGGGACAGGTTCCGAAAAACTGTTTTTT; CDR3: CASSQAAGTGSEKLFF; J: TRBJ1-4; D: TRBD1; V: TRBV4-1; size: -
DNA: TGTGCCAGCAGTTGGGTAGCGGGAGGTTCAGAGACCCAGTACTTC; CDR3: CASSWVAGGSETQYF; J: TRBJ2-5; D: TRBD2; V: TRBV6-2/TRBV6-3; size: -
DNA: TGTGCCACCGGAGGGTGGGATGAGCAGTTCTTC; CDR3: CATGGWDEQFF; J: TRBJ2-1; D: -; V: TRBV24-1; size: -
DNA: TGTGCCAGCAGTCGCGGGAGCCTGACAGATACGCAGTATTTT; CDR3: CASSRGSLTDTQYF; J: TRBJ2-3; D: TRBD2; V: TRBV6-5; size: once
DNA: TGTGCCTGGAGTGGGACTAGCGGGAGAAAGTACGAGCAGTACTTC; CDR3: CAWSGTSGRKYEQYF; J: TRBJ2-7; D: TRBD2; V: TRBV30; size: -
DNA: TGTGCCACCAGTGATGTGACAGTTAGACAAGAGACCCAGTACTTC; CDR3: CATSDVTVRQETQYF; J: TRBJ2-5; D: -; V: TRBV24-1; size: -
DNA: TGTGCCAGCAGTTTGACAGGGCAGGGAATAGAGACCCAGTACTTC; CDR3: CASSLTGQGIETQYF; J: TRBJ2-5; D: TRBD1; V: TRBV28; size: few
DNA: TGTGCCAGCAGCTTAGCCGGCGGGGGAGGGGAAAAACTGTTTTTT; CDR3: CASSLAGGGGEKLFF; J: TRBJ1-4; D: -; V: TRBV11-2; size: -
DNA: TGTGCCAGCAGCGTAGGTTCGGTATCTTATGGCTACACCTTC; CDR3: CASSVGSVSYGYTF; J: TRBJ1-2; D: -; V: TRBV9; size: -
DNA: TGTGCCAGCAGCTTAGTGGAAGCCGCGGGTGGCTACACCTTC; CDR3: CASSLVEAAGGYTF; J: TRBJ1-2; D: -; V: TRBV7-2; size: once
DNA: TGTGCCAGCAGCCACCAGACAGGAGGCACCGGGGAGCTGTTTTTT; CDR3: CASSHQTGGTGELFF; J: TRBJ2-2; D: -; V: TRBV11-3; size: -
DNA: TGTGCCAGCTCACTTTCTGGGACAGCCACTGAAGCTTTCTTT; CDR3: CASSLSGTATEAFF; J: TRBJ1-1; D: TRBD1; V: TRBV18; size: -
DNA: TGCAGCGTCGCGGGTCTTGGGTATACTGAAGCTTTCTTT; CDR3: CSVAGLGYTEAFF; J: TRBJ1-1; D: -; V: TRBV29-1; size: -
DNA: TGTGCCAGCAGCTTGTACAGTTTAGATGAAAAACTGTTTTTT; CDR3: CASSLYSLDEKLFF; J: TRBJ1-4; D: -; V: TRBV5-6; size: -
DNA: TGTGCCAGCAGCTCCAGCGGGAGTGGCGAGACCCAGTACTTC; CDR3: CASSSSGSGETQYF; J: TRBJ2-5; D: TRBD2; V: TRBV5-5; size: -
DNA: TGTGCCAGCAGCCAGGACGGACAGGGAGTCTACAATGAGCAGTTCTTC; CDR3: CASSQDGQGVYNEQFF; J: TRBJ2-1; D: TRBD1; V: TRBV4-2; size: -
DNA: TGCGCCAGCAGCCTGGGACGGGGTAACACCGGGGAGCTGTTTTTT; CDR3: CASSLGRGNTGELFF; J: TRBJ2-2; D: -; V: TRBV5-1; size: -
DNA: TGTGCCAGTAGTAGGGCGGGAGGCTCCACAGATACGCAGTATTTT; CDR3: CASSRAGGSTDTQYF; J: TRBJ2-3; D: TRBD2; V: TRBV19; size: -
DNA: TGTGCCAGCAGTTATGGGCACACCGGGGAGCTGTTTTTT; CDR3: CASSYGHTGELFF; J: TRBJ2-2; D: -; V: TRBV7-3; size: -
DNA: TGTGCCAGCAGGGCCGGGACTAGCGGGAGGCTTGAGCAGTTCTTC; CDR3: CASRAGTSGRLEQFF; J: TRBJ2-1; D: TRBD2; V: TRBV6-5; size: -
DNA: TGTGCCAGCAGCCCTAATAGCGGGAGTGAGCAGTTCTTC; CDR3: CASSPNSGSEQFF; J: TRBJ2-1; D: TRBD2; V: TRBV12-3/TRBV12-4; size: -
DNA: TGCGCCAGCAGCCAAGATCTGGGACAGAAGAACTATGGCTACACCTTC; CDR3: CASSQDLGQKNYGYTF; J: TRBJ1-2; D: TRBD1; V: TRBV4-3; size: -
DNA: TGTGCCAGCAGCTTATTAACAGGACGACCAAGGAACGGAAAACTGTTTTTT; CDR3: CASSLLTGRPRNGKLFF; J: TRBJ1-4; D: -; V: TRBV11-2; size: -
DNA: TGTGCCAGCAGCTTATGGGGACGGGACAGCAACACAGATACGCAGTATTTT; CDR3: CASSLWGRDSNTDTQYF; J: TRBJ2-3; D: TRBD1; V: TRBV7-9; size: -
DNA: TGTGCCACCAGCAGAGATTGGGCGGGCGGGAAACTGTTTTTT; CDR3: CATSRDWAGGKLFF; J: TRBJ1-4; D: -; V: TRBV15; size: -
DNA: TGTGCCAGCTCACTCCTGACTAGCGGAACAACCTACGAGCAGTACTTC; CDR3: CASSLLTSGTTYEQYF; J: TRBJ2-7; D: TRBD2; V: TRBV18; size: -
DNA: TGTGCCAGCAGTCCCTCGGGGGCAACTAATGAAAAACTGTTTTTT; CDR3: CASSPSGATNEKLFF; J: TRBJ1-4; D: -; V: TRBV6-4; size: -
DNA: TGTGCCAGCAGCTTAGCCAGACAGGGGGCAAACTATGGCTACACCTTC; CDR3: CASSLARQGANYGYTF; J: TRBJ1-2; D: TRBD1; V: TRBV7-9; size: -